This T cell receptor (beta chain) is drawn from a study of blood T cells in healthy people across ages. General study findings and limits: Diversity was higher, and naive CD4+ cells more numerous, in long-lived donors than in aged donors. Estimates of diversity drawn from one million T cells were considered underestimates.

Only one count was recorded for this clonotype. Its antigen is not identified. Per sample, no less than 6 micrograms of total RNA were extracted. A J-beta primer mix and a sample-barcoded 5' primer were used in a second PCR of about 7 to 12 cycles. TCRdb processed the 5' RACE reads anew with MiXCR; each CDR3 protein has one entry. The table has 780,000 or so distinct CDR3 sequences, around 25% seen once. The CDR3 covers 12 residues. CDR1 SQVTM and CDR2 ANQGSEA come from the germline V gene. This sample was also put to use in a study of T cells of mothers and their children. According to that study: Samples were obtained from a few healthy Caucasian mothers and their six children.

Source material: blood. The TCR sequence derives from a boy between 10 and 17 years old in good health. The chain combines TRBV29-1 with TRBJ2-3; possibly TRBD1 or TRBD2 for D (6 bases each). CDR3 in DNA: TGCGGGGGGCAGGGGCATACAGATACGCAGTATTTT. Protein: CGGQGHTDTQYF.